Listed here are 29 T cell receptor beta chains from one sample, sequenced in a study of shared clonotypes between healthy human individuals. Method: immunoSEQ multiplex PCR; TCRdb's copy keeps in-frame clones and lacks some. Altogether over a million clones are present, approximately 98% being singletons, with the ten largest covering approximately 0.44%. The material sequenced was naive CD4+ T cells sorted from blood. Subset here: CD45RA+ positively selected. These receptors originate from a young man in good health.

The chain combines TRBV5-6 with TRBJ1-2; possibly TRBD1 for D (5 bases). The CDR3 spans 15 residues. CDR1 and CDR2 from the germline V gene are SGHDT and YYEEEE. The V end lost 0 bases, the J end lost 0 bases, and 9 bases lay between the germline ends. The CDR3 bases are TGTGCCAGCAGCTTGGGAGGGGTTACTAACTATGGCTACACCTTC. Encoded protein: CASSLGGVTNYGYTF. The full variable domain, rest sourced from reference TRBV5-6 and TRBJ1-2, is DAGVTQSPTHLIKTRGQQVTLRCSPKSGHDTVSWYQQALGQGPQFIFQYYEEEERQRGNFPDRFSGHQFPNYSSELNVNALLLGDSALYLCASSLGGVTNYGYTFGSGTRLTVV.

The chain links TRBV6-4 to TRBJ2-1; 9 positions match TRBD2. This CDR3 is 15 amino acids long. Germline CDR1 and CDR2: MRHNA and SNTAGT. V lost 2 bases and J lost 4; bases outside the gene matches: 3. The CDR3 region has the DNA TGTGCCAGCAGTGACAACCTAGCGGGGTACAATGAGCAGTTCTTC. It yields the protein CASSDNLAGYNEQFF.

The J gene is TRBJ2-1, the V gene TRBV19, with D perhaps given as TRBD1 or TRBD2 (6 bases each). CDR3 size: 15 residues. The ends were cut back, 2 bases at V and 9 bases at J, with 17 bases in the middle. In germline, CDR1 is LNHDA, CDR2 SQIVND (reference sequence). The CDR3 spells CASSIIGGVAPEQFF. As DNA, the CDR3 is TGTGCCAGTAGTATAATCGGGGGCGTTGCACCTGAGCAGTTCTTC.

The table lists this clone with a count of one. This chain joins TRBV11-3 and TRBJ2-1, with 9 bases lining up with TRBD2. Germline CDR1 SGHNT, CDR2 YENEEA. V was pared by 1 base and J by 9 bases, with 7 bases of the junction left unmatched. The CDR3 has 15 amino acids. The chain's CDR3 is CASSLVAGVSSEQFF. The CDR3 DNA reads TGTGCCAGCAGCTTAGTAGCGGGAGTCTCGAGTGAGCAGTTCTTC.

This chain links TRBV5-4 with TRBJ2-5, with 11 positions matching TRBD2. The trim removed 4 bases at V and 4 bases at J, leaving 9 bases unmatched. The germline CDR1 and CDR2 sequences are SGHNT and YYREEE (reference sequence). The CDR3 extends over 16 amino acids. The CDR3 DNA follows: TGTGCCAGCAGCCCGAAAACTAGCGGGAGCTCAGAGACCCAGTACTTC. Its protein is CASSPKTSGSSETQYF.

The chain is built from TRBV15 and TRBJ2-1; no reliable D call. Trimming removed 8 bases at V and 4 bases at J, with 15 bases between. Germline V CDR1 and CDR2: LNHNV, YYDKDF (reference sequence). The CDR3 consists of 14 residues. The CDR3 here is CATGEPTHYNEQFF. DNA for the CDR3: TGTGCCACCGGGGAACCTACACATTACAATGAGCAGTTCTTC.

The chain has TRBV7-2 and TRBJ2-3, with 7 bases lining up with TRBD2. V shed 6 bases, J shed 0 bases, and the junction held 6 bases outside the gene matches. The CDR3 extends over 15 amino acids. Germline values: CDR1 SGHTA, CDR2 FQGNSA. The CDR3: CASSGRGSSTDTQYF. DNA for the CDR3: TGTGCCAGCAGTGGGAGGGGATCTAGCACAGATACGCAGTATTTT.

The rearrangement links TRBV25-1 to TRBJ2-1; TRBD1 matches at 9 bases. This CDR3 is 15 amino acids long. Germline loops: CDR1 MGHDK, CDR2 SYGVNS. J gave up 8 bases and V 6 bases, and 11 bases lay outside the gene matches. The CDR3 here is CASRTGTGKRYEQFF. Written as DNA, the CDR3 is TGTGCCAGCAGGACCGGGACAGGGAAAAGATATGAGCAGTTCTTC.

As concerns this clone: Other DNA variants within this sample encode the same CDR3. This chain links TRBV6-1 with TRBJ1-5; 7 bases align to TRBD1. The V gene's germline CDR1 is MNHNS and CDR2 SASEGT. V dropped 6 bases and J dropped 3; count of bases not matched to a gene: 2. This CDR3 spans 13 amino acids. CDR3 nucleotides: TGTGCCAGCAGGGGACAGCCCAATCAGCCCCAGCATTTT. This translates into CASRGQPNQPQHF.

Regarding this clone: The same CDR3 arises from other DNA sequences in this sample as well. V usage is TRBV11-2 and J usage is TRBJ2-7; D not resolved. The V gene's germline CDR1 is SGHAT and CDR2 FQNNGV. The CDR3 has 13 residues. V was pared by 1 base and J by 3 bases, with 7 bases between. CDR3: CASSLGLYYEQYF. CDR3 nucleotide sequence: TGTGCCAGCAGCTTAGGACTTTACTACGAGCAGTACTTC.

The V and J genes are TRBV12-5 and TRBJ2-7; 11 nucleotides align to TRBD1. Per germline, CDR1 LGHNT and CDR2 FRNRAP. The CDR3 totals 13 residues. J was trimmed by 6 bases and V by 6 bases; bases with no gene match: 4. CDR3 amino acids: CASGSGTGGEQYF. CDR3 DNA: TGTGCTAGTGGGTCCGGGACAGGGGGCGAGCAGTACTTC.

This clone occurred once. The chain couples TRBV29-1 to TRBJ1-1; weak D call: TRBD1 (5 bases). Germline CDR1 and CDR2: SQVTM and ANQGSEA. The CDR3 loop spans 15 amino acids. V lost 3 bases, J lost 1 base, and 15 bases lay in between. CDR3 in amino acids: CSVDSRVRANTEAFF. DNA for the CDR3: TGCAGCGTTGATAGCAGGGTAAGGGCGAACACTGAAGCTTTCTTT.

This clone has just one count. CDR3 amino acids: CASNTGTYLEQYF. In DNA form, the CDR3 reads TGTGCCAGCAACACCGGGACCTACCTCGAGCAGTACTTC. The chain links TRBV28 to TRBJ2-7; D tentatively fits TRBD1 or TRBD2 (5 bases each). The V gene lost 7 bases and the J gene lost 6 bases, with 16 bases spanning the gap. The CDR3 loop spans 13 amino acids. The V gene's germline CDR1 is MDHEN and CDR2 SYDVKM.

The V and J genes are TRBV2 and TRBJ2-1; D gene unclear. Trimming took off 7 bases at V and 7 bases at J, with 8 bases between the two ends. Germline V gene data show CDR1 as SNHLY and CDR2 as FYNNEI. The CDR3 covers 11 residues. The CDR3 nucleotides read TGTGCCAGCAACTGGAGAAATGAGCAGTTCTTC. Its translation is CASNWRNEQFF. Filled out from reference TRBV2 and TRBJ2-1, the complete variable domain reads EPEVTQTPSHQVTQMGQEVILRCVPISNHLYFYWYRQILGQKVEFLVSFYNNEISEKSEIFDDQFSVERPDGSNFTLKIRSTKLEDSAMYFCASNWRNEQFFGPGTRLTVL.

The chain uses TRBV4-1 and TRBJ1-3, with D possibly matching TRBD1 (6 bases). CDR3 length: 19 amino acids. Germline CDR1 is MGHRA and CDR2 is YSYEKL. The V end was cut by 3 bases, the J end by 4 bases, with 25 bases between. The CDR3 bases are TGCGCCAGCAGCCACCCGGGGACACCCAAAGGGGTCTCCGGAAACACCATATATTTT. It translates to CASSHPGTPKGVSGNTIYF.

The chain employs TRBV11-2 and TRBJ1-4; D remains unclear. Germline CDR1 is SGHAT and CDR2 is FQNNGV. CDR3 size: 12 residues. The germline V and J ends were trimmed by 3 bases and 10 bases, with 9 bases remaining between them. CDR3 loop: CASSFVAGKLFF. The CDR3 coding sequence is TGTGCCAGCAGCTTCGTAGCCGGAAAACTGTTTTTT.

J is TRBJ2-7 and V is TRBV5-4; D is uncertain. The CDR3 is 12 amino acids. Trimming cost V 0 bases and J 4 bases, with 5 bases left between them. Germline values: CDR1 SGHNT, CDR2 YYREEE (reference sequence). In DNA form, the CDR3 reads TGTGCCAGCAGCTTGGATCAGTACGAGCAGTACTTC. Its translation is CASSLDQYEQYF.

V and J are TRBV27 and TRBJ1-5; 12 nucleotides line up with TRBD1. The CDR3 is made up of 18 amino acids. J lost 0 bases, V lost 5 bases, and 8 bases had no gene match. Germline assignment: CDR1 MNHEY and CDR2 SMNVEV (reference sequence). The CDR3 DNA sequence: TGTGCCAGCAGTGCTACCGGGACAGGGGGCCGTAGCAATCAGCCCCAGCATTTT. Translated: CASSATGTGGRSNQPQHF.

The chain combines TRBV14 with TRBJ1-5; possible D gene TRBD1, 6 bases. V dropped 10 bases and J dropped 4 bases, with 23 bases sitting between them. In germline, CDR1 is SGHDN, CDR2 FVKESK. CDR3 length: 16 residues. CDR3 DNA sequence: TGTGCCAACCAGAGGGGGGTAATTTATCGAAATCAGCCCCAGCATTTT. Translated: CANQRGVIYRNQPQHF.

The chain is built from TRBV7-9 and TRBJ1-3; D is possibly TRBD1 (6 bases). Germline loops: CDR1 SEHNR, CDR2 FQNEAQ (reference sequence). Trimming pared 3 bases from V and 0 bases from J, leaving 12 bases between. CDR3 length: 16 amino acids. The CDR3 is CASSFRDTSSGNTIYF. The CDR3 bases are TGTGCCAGCAGCTTTCGGGACACTAGCTCTGGAAACACCATATATTTT.

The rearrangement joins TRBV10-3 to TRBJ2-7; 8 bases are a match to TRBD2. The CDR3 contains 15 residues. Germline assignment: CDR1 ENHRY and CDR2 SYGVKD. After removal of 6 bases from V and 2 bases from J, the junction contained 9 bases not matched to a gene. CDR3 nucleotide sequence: TGTGCCATCAGCGAGGGAGCGGGAGACCCCTACGAGCAGTACTTC. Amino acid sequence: CAISEGAGDPYEQYF.

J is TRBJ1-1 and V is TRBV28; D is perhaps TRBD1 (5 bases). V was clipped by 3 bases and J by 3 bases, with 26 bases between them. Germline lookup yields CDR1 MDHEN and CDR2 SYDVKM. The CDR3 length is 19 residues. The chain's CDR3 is CASSFKPSIPGTYYTEAFF. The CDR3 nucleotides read TGTGCCAGCAGTTTCAAACCGAGTATCCCCGGGACGTACTACACTGAAGCTTTCTTT.

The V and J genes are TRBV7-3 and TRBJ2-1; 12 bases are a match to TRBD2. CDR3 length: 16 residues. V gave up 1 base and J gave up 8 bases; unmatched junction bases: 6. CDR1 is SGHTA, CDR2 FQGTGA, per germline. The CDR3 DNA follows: TGTGCCAGCAGCTTAAATCTAGCGGGAGGGCCTTATGAGCAGTTCTTC. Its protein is CASSLNLAGGPYEQFF.

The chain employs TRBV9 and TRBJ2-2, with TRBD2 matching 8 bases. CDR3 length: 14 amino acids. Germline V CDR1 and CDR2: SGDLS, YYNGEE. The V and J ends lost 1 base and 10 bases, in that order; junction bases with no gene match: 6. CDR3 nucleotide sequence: TGTGCCAGCAGCGTATGGGAGCGGGAGTTGGAGCTGTTTTTT. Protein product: CASSVWERELELFF.

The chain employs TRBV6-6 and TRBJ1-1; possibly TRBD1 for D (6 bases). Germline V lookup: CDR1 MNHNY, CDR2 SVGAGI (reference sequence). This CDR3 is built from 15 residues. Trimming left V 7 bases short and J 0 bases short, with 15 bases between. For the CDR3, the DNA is TGTGCCAGCAATGTACAGGGAGACATGAACACTGAAGCTTTCTTT. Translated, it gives CASNVQGDMNTEAFF.

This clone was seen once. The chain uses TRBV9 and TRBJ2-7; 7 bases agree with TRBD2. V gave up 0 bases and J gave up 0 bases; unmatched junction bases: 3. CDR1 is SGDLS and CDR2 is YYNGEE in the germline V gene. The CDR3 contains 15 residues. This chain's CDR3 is CASSVVAGNSYEQYF. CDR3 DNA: TGTGCCAGCAGCGTAGTAGCGGGCAACTCCTACGAGCAGTACTTC. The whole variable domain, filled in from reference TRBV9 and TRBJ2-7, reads DSGVTQTPKHLITATGQRVTLRCSPRSGDLSVYWYQQSLDQGLQFLIQYYNGEERAKGNILERFSAQQFPDLHSELNLSSLELGDSALYFCASSVVAGNSYEQYFGPGTRLTVT.

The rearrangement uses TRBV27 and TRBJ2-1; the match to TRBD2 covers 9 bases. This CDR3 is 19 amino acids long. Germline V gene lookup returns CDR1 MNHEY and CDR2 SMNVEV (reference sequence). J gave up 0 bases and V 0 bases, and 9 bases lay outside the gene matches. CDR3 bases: TGTGCCAGCAGTTTATCGGTAGCGGGGGCGATTAGCTCCTACAATGAGCAGTTCTTC. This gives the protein CASSLSVAGAISSYNEQFF.

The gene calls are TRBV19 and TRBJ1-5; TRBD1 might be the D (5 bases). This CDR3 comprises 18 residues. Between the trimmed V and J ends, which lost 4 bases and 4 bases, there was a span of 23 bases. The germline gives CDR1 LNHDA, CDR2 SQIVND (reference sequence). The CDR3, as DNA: TGTGCCAGTAGTAAAAGAGGGTCCGGGGCAGTCAAAAATCAGCCCCAGCATTTT. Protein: CASSKRGSGAVKNQPQHF.

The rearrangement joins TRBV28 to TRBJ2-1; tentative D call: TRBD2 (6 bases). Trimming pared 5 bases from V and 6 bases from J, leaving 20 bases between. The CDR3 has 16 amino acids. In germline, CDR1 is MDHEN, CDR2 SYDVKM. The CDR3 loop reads CASSTRGRGGGNEQFF. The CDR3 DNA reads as TGTGCCAGCAGTACCCGAGGAAGGGGAGGTGGCAATGAGCAGTTCTTC.